The 17 T cell receptor beta chains below all came from one sample that was sequenced in a study of CD8+CD57+ T cells in acquired aplastic anemia. Those patients picked for sequencing had displayed CD8+CD57+ cell expansion on flow cytometry. The template for TCR beta VDJ and CDR3 sequence profiling was genomic DNA. TCRdb analysed the reads with MiXCR anew, one entry per CDR3 protein. The sample yields around 430,000 distinct CDR3 sequences, around a third seen once. Sequencing input: sorted CD4+, CD8+, or CD8+CD57+ T cells (not recorded which) from PBMCs. The receptors stem from a human donor with aplastic anemia.

The genes are TRBV2 and TRBJ2-5; tentatively, D is TRBD1 (6 bases). This CDR3 is 14 amino acids long. Trimming pared 8 bases from V and 2 bases from J, leaving 15 bases between. Germline V CDR1 and CDR2: SNHLY, FYNNEI. For the CDR3, the DNA is TGTGCCAGCGAGAGGGGCCAGGGGCAAGAGACCCAGTACTTC. It is translated as CASERGQGQETQYF.

The chain uses TRBV2 and TRBJ1-1; the match to TRBD1 covers 7 bases. Looked up from germline, CDR1 is SNHLY and CDR2 is FYNNEI. There are 15 residues in the CDR3. The V segment lost 1 base and the J segment 1 base; nucleotides outside the gene matches: 3. The CDR3 is CASSEDRGSNTEAFF. For the CDR3, the DNA is TGTGCCAGCAGTGAAGACAGGGGCTCGAACACTGAAGCTTTCTTT.

CDR3 in amino acids: CASRWQGANGELFF. The CDR3 DNA reads TGTGCCAGCAGGTGGCAGGGGGCGAACGGGGAGCTGTTTTTT. J is TRBJ2-2 and V is TRBV2; 8 bases are shared with TRBD1. J lost 7 bases, V lost 6 bases, and 7 bases had no gene match. The germline V gene encodes CDR1 SNHLY and CDR2 FYNNEI. The CDR3 is 14 residues long.

The chain employs TRBV20-1 and TRBJ2-1; D is ambiguous. Per germline, CDR1 DFQATT and CDR2 SNEGSKA (reference sequence). The V end lost 3 bases, the J end lost 2 bases, and 8 bases lay between the germline ends. The CDR3 consists of 13 residues. The CDR3 here is CSASFQTYNEQFF. The DNA for the CDR3 is TGCAGTGCTAGTTTCCAAACCTACAATGAGCAGTTCTTC.

The V call is TRBV20-1, the J call TRBJ2-1; 9 bases match TRBD1. In germline, CDR1 is DFQATT, CDR2 SNEGSKA (reference sequence). V gave up 6 bases and J gave up 6 bases; unmatched junction bases: 6. The CDR3 is 13 amino acids. The CDR3: CSAPGQGGNEQFF. Written as DNA, the CDR3 is TGCAGTGCGCCGGGACAGGGAGGCAATGAGCAGTTCTTC.

This clonotype was seen at least ten times. J is TRBJ1-6 and V is TRBV20-1, with unresolved D. Germline-derived CDR1 and CDR2 are DFQATT and SNEGSKA (reference sequence). V was cut by 0 bases and J by 10 bases, with 10 bases left in between. CDR3 length: 13 residues. The CDR3 spells CSARDLGESPLHF. The CDR3 DNA follows: TGCAGTGCTAGAGATCTCGGGGAATCACCCCTCCACTTT.

This clonotype came up once. The chain carries TRBV5-8 and TRBJ1-5, with unresolved D. Per the germline V gene, CDR1 is SGHTS and CDR2 is YDEGEE. The CDR3 loop spans 15 amino acids. Deletions cut 0 bases from V and 4 bases from J, with 11 bases between. CDR3 coding DNA: TGTGCCAGCAGCTTGGCCGCGGTAGGGAATCAGCCCCAGCATTTT. It specifies CASSLAAVGNQPQHF.

V gene TRBV9 combines with J gene TRBJ2-1, with D possibly matching TRBD2 (7 bases). From germline, CDR1 is SGDLS and CDR2 YYNGEE. CDR3 length: 13 amino acids. Trimming left V 0 bases short and J 10 bases short, with 11 bases between. The CDR3 nucleotides read TGTGCCAGCAGCGTAGTATGGGGGGGCGAGCAGTTCTTC. It encodes CASSVVWGGEQFF.

This clonotype occurred once. V usage is TRBV11-1 and J usage is TRBJ1-6; 9 bases match TRBD1. The CDR3 spans 16 residues. CDR1 SGHAT and CDR2 FQDESV come from the germline V gene (reference sequence). V was pared by 6 bases and J by 10 bases, with 13 bases of the junction left unmatched. The chain's CDR3 is CASSAQETGGYSPLHF. CDR3 coding DNA: TGTGCCAGCAGTGCCCAAGAGACAGGGGGTTACTCACCCCTCCACTTT.

This clonotype was observed many times. V and J are TRBV10-3 and TRBJ1-2, with 7 positions matching TRBD1. Germline trimming cut 4 bases from V and 4 bases from J; bases unmatched to any gene: 6. Germline V gives CDR1 ENHRY, CDR2 SYGVKD. The CDR3 spans 14 residues. The chain's CDR3 is CAISGYGTAYGYTF. In nucleotides, the CDR3 is TGTGCCATCAGTGGTTACGGGACAGCCTATGGCTACACCTTC.

This clonotype has at least ten counts. This rearrangement joins TRBV2 to TRBJ2-4; 11 bases are shared with TRBD2. V lost 7 bases and J lost 6; bases outside the gene matches: 8. CDR1 SNHLY and CDR2 FYNNEI come from the germline V gene. The CDR3 spans 15 residues. The CDR3 loop is CASNRRTSGGNIQYF. As DNA, the CDR3 is TGTGCCAGCAATCGACGTACTAGCGGGGGAAACATTCAGTACTTC.

This chain connects TRBV7-2 to TRBJ2-6; D might be TRBD2 (6 bases). The CDR3 is made up of 18 amino acids. V lost 0 bases and J lost 4, with 16 bases in between. Germline V CDR1 and CDR2: SGHTA, FQGNSA. The CDR3 protein is CASSLASGGAGGANVLTF. For the CDR3, the DNA is TGTGCCAGCAGCTTAGCAAGTGGAGGGGCGGGGGGGGCCAACGTCCTGACTTTC.

This clonotype was observed a few times. This rearrangement joins TRBV6-1 to TRBJ2-7; 10 positions agree with TRBD1. The J segment lost 3 bases and the V segment lost 6 bases, leaving 8 bases of the junction unmatched. Germline loops: CDR1 MNHNS, CDR2 SASEGT. The CDR3 totals 15 residues. CDR3: CASRDDRGLNYEQYF. For the CDR3, the DNA is TGTGCCAGCAGAGATGACAGGGGGCTAAACTACGAGCAGTACTTC.

J is TRBJ2-2 and V is TRBV6-5, with a possible D match to TRBD1 (6 bases). The CDR3 runs 15 residues. Per germline, CDR1 MNHEY and CDR2 SVGAGI. With 6 bases removed from V and 4 bases from J, the gap between germline ends came to 15 bases. CDR3 protein: CASRYGQSTTGELFF. The CDR3 nucleotides read TGTGCCAGCAGATATGGACAGTCAACCACCGGGGAGCTGTTTTTT.

There are many counts of this clonotype. The rearrangement uses TRBV6-1 and TRBJ1-1; no firm D call. Germline loops: CDR1 MNHNS, CDR2 SASEGT. Trimming took 5 bases from V and 0 from J, leaving 7 bases between them. The CDR3 runs 13 residues. The CDR3 here is CASSKTVNTEAFF. In DNA form, the CDR3 reads TGTGCCAGCAGTAAGACCGTGAACACTGAAGCTTTCTTT.

The chain joins TRBV2 to TRBJ1-4, with 10 bases fitting TRBD1. Germline values: CDR1 SNHLY, CDR2 FYNNEI. The V and J ends lost 6 bases and 8 bases, in that order; junction bases with no gene match: 6. This CDR3 is 14 amino acids long. This chain's CDR3 is CASRQGQGNEKLFF. The CDR3 DNA reads as TGTGCCAGCAGGCAGGGACAGGGGAACGAAAAACTGTTTTTT.

The chain is built from TRBV10-3 and TRBJ2-3, with a tentative D call TRBD1 (6 bases). V shed 4 bases and J shed 1 base, with 6 bases lying between them. The CDR3 has 13 amino acids. Per the germline V gene, CDR1 is ENHRY and CDR2 is SYGVKD. The CDR3 bases are TGTGCCATCAGTGGACAGGGCACAGATACGCAGTATTTT. Protein product: CAISGQGTDTQYF.